This TCR beta chain was recovered during a study of Graves' ophthalmopathy and Graves' hyperthyroidism. Overall study findings and caveats: Progression of ophthalmopathy was predicted by the model with around 70% sensitivity and around 72% specificity. Blood also carried most expanded thyroid clonotypes exceeding 0.001 frequency.

The authors enrolled newly diagnosed hyperthyroidism patients aged 18 to 65 with under 2 months' duration. Germline V lookup: CDR1 DFQATT, CDR2 SNEGSKA (reference sequence). V was trimmed by 0 bases and J by 5 bases, leaving 20 bases between them. CDR3 size: 18 residues. Amplification from RNA transcripts yielded the TCR beta CDR3 regions. The library came from an HTBI-primed first-round RT-PCR and a second-round multiplex PCR. One entry per CDR3 protein, called by TCRdb with MiXCR from the multiplex PCR reads. This sample yields a few hundred thousand distinct CDR3 sequences, of which 39% are seen a single time; 3.5% to 5% belongs to the top ten. Comment on this clonotype: Its antigen is not known.

This sequence was found in an adult man with Graves' hyperthyroidism. V is TRBV20-1 and J is TRBJ1-6; perhaps TRBD1 as D (6 bases). Sequences were obtained from peripheral blood or thyroid tissue (not recorded which). CDR3 nucleotides: TGCAGTGCTAGAGAAAGCGGGACATACGAGACCCATAATTCACCCCTCCACTTT. Its protein is CSARESGTYETHNSPLHF.